The 3 T cell receptor beta chains given below trace back to one sample, sequenced in a study of blood T cell repertoires in COVID-19. Profiled with immunoSEQ multiplex PCR; TCRdb holds only in-frame clones, not every one. This table holds roughly 390,000 clones, 85% found once. The sequenced material came from peripheral blood. The receptor source for this set is a woman aged 18 to 35 with acute or convalescent COVID-19.

This clone appeared a few times. The chain combines TRBV6-6 with TRBJ1-4; D gene ambiguous. Deletions cut 4 bases from V and 7 bases from J, with 10 bases between. Per the germline V gene, CDR1 is MNHNY and CDR2 is SVGAGI (reference sequence). This CDR3 has 13 residues. The CDR3 DNA sequence: TGTGCCAGCAGTTCGCTCGGAGGTGAAAAACTGTTTTTT. It codes for CASSSLGGEKLFF.

This clone has only a few counts. The chain employs TRBV2 and TRBJ2-3; tentatively, D is TRBD1 (6 bases). Per germline, CDR1 SNHLY and CDR2 FYNNEI. This CDR3 contains 15 residues. The V end was cut by 6 bases, the J end by 0 bases, with 13 bases between. CDR3 in DNA: TGTGCCAGCAGAGTCATGGGGGCTAGCACAGATACGCAGTATTTT. Translating gives CASRVMGASTDTQYF.

The chain is built from TRBV4-1 and TRBJ1-1, with 10 bases fitting TRBD1. V lost 2 bases, J lost 10 bases, and 7 bases stayed unmatched. This CDR3 has 14 residues. Looked up from germline, CDR1 is MGHRA and CDR2 is YSYEKL. The CDR3 here is CASSQSGTGEVAFF. The CDR3 DNA sequence: TGCGCCAGCAGCCAATCCGGGACAGGGGAAGTAGCTTTCTTT.